One T cell receptor beta chain is described in this entry. Its antigen is undetermined. The CDR3 is 14 amino acids. Looked up from germline, CDR1 is MRHNA and CDR2 is SNTAGT. Trimming took off 0 bases at V and 1 base at J, with 6 bases between the two ends. This sample was taken from a study of OX40 agonist ivuxolimab in advanced cancers. The study's findings and limits: More expanded clones were found, on average, in CD8+ than in CD4+ T cells.

Sequenced by immunoSEQ multiplex PCR; TCRdb stores in-frame clones only, minus some. The table lists about 55,000 clones, 84% of them singletons. The receptor was derived from an adult with an advanced solid tumor such as melanoma, head and neck, liver or kidney cancer. The chain carries TRBV6-4 and TRBJ1-1; D not resolved. Sequences were derived from CD4+ or CD8+ T cells sorted from blood, sampled in a trial of the OX40 agonist ivuxolimab. CDR3 in amino acids: CASSDSRGNTEAFF. In nucleotides, the CDR3 is TGTGCCAGCAGTGACTCGAGAGGGAACACTGAAGCTTTCTTT.